Included here is one TCR beta chain sequence, with context. Vbeta (60) and Jbeta (13) primers were used in the PCR. The data were produced by immunoSEQ multiplex PCR, yet TCRdb's version contains in-frame clones alone and is incomplete. The sample carries 85,000 to 95,000 clones, approximately 63% recorded once. This entry is derived from a study of cytomegalovirus exposure and HLA in healthy donors. This CDR3 contains 14 residues. Germline V lookup: CDR1 SNHLY, CDR2 FYNNEI. Trimming stripped 2 bases from V and 4 bases from J, with 11 bases between. The chain joins TRBV2 to TRBJ1-1; TRBD1 might be the D (5 bases). Sequences were obtained from PBMCs. The TCR comes from a woman in her twenties or thirties in good health and CMV-seronegative. The CDR3 loop is CASSENMGLTEAFF. Written as DNA, the CDR3 is TGTGCCAGCAGTGAAAATATGGGGCTCACTGAAGCTTTCTTT.